One sample yielded the 31 T cell receptor beta chains listed below, sequenced in a study of T cell responses to AZD1222 COVID-19 vaccine. Repertoires were generated with immunoSEQ multiplex PCR, while TCRdb's copy carries only in-frame clones and drops some. The sample shows tens of thousands of clones, roughly 85% of them seen only once. The specimen was peripheral blood, collected on day 0 of AZD1222 vaccination. These receptors all stem from an adult in good health.

This rearrangement joins TRBV12-3 or TRBV12-4 to TRBJ1-5; 7 bases are a match to TRBD1. Trimming removed 3 bases from V and 7 bases from J; junction bases left unmatched: 3. This CDR3 region has 13 residues. In DNA form, the CDR3 reads TGTGCCAGCAGTTTGTCAGGGGGACAGCCCCAGCATTTT. This gives the protein CASSLSGGQPQHF.

The chain is built from TRBV25-1 and TRBJ2-7; D is possibly TRBD1 (6 bases). Germline assignment: CDR1 MGHDK and CDR2 SYGVNS. V lost 4 bases, J lost 4 bases, and 26 bases lay in between. The length of the CDR3 is 18 residues. CDR3 coding DNA: TGTGCCAGCAGTGGCAACAGGGTTGGGCCCCCCACCACTTACGAGCAGTACTTC. It yields the protein CASSGNRVGPPTTYEQYF.

The rearrangement uses TRBV29-1 and TRBJ1-2; the D gene is possibly TRBD1 (5 bases). With 0 bases removed from V and 7 bases from J, the gap between germline ends came to 12 bases. The CDR3 is 13 residues long. CDR1 is SQVTM and CDR2 is ANQGSEA in the germline V gene. This chain's CDR3 is CSVEDLRRGGYTF. The CDR3, as DNA: TGCAGCGTTGAAGATCTTAGGAGGGGTGGCTACACCTTC.

The rearrangement joins TRBV15 to TRBJ2-6, with 7 bases lining up with TRBD1. Trimming took 3 bases from V and 0 from J; bases not matched to a gene: 8. Germline values: CDR1 LNHNV, CDR2 YYDKDF (reference sequence). The CDR3 sequence is 18 residues long. The CDR3 nucleotides are TGTGCCACCAGCAGGTACAGGGGACGGAGCTCTGGGGCCAACGTCCTGACTTTC. It translates to CATSRYRGRSSGANVLTF.

The sample holds one count of this clone. This chain connects TRBV19 to TRBJ1-1; D not resolved. The germline V gene has CDR1 LNHDA and CDR2 SQIVND (reference sequence). V lost 6 bases to trimming and J lost 1 base, with 3 bases between them. This CDR3 region has 11 residues. CDR3 bases: TGTGCCAGTAGCCCGAACACTGAAGCTTTCTTT. The encoded protein is CASSPNTEAFF.

This chain connects TRBV19 to TRBJ2-1; D is perhaps TRBD1 (6 bases). CDR1 and CDR2 (germline): LNHDA, SQIVND (reference sequence). The ends were cut back, 6 bases at V and 0 bases at J, with 12 bases in the middle. The CDR3 spans 15 residues. The CDR3 sequence is CASRPRQASYNEQFF. The CDR3 DNA is TGTGCCAGTAGACCTAGACAGGCCTCCTACAATGAGCAGTTCTTC.

There are a few counts of this clone. The J gene is TRBJ1-6, the V gene TRBV30; D is undetermined. The CDR3 runs 13 residues. V was cut by 4 bases and J by 9 bases, with 13 bases left in between. Germline CDR1 and CDR2: GTSNPN and SVGIG (reference sequence). CDR3 region: CAWKLGGGSPLHF. The DNA for the CDR3 is TGTGCCTGGAAGTTGGGCGGAGGTTCACCCCTCCACTTT.

This chain connects TRBV7-8 to TRBJ2-2; 8 positions agree with TRBD2. The germline gives CDR1 SGHVS, CDR2 FQNEAQ. Trimming at V came to 5 bases and at J to 7 bases, leaving 9 bases not matched to a gene. The CDR3 contains 15 residues. The CDR3 is CASSTVAGQVGELFF. CDR3 DNA sequence: TGTGCCAGCAGCACTGTAGCGGGGCAGGTCGGGGAGCTGTTTTTT.

V and J are TRBV30 and TRBJ1-4; 10 bases map to TRBD1. Germline CDR1 reads GTSNPN; CDR2 reads SVGIG (reference sequence). CDR3 length: 13 amino acids. With V trimmed by 7 bases and J by 8 bases, 7 bases remained unmatched. The CDR3 nucleotides are TGTGCCTATATGGGGACAGGGGTCGAAAAACTGTTTTTT. Protein product: CAYMGTGVEKLFF.

In this sample, this clone turned up once. This chain joins TRBV6-1 and TRBJ1-2; weak D call: TRBD1 (5 bases). V was clipped by 2 bases and J by 7 bases, with 14 bases between them. From germline, CDR1 is MNHNS and CDR2 SASEGT. The CDR3 runs 14 residues. In DNA, the CDR3 is TGTGCCAGCAGTGAACTTCTGGGGGTGGGTGGCTACACCTTC. Amino acids: CASSELLGVGGYTF.

The chain has TRBV5-4 and TRBJ1-4, with TRBD1 identical over 7 bases. Germline CDR1 is SGHNT and CDR2 is YYREEE (reference sequence). There are 16 residues in the CDR3. V gave up 1 base and J gave up 6 bases; unmatched junction bases: 9. CDR3: CASSLLRSRGDEKLFF. The CDR3 region has the DNA TGTGCCAGCAGCTTGCTCCGGAGCAGGGGGGATGAAAAACTGTTTTTT.

The gene calls are TRBV18 and TRBJ1-1, with D possibly being TRBD1 (5 bases). With 6 bases removed from V and 3 bases from J, the gap between germline ends came to 11 bases. The CDR3 is made up of 13 amino acids. Germline CDR1 and CDR2: KGHSH and LQKENI. CDR3 amino acids: CASSLGGDTEAFF. The DNA of the CDR3 is TGTGCCAGCTCGCTGGGGGGTGACACTGAAGCTTTCTTT. Full variable domain (missing parts from reference TRBV18 and TRBJ1-1): NAGVMQNPRHLVRRRGQEARLRCSPMKGHSHVYWYRQLPEEGLKFMVYLQKENIIDESGMPKERFSAEFPKEGPSILRIQQVVRGDSAAYFCASSLGGDTEAFFGQGTRLTVV.

The chain employs TRBV9 and TRBJ1-6; D perhaps matches TRBD1 (6 bases). Germline loops: CDR1 SGDLS, CDR2 YYNGEE. V was pared by 3 bases and J by 12 bases, with 19 bases between. This CDR3 contains 15 residues. The CDR3 loop is CASSADSTGLGPLHF. The CDR3 DNA sequence: TGTGCCAGCAGCGCAGACTCAACAGGGTTGGGACCCCTCCACTTT.

This clone came up a few times. V and J are TRBV10-3 and TRBJ2-7; TRBD1 matches at 7 bases. CDR3 length: 13 residues. Germline V gives CDR1 ENHRY, CDR2 SYGVKD. V dropped 6 bases and J dropped 5; count of bases not matched to a gene: 7. CDR3 sequence: CAIRSTGVHEQYF. The CDR3 DNA reads as TGTGCCATCAGGTCCACAGGGGTCCACGAGCAGTACTTC.

DNA for the CDR3: TGTGCCAGCTCGGACAGGGCAGATACGCAGTATTTT. Its translation: CASSDRADTQYF. This chain uses TRBV28 with TRBJ2-3; 8 bases are shared with TRBD1. Losses at the gene ends were 8 bases for V and 4 bases for J; bases not matched to a gene: 2. Germline V gene lookup returns CDR1 MDHEN and CDR2 SYDVKM. This CDR3 region has 12 residues.

The gene calls are TRBV18 and TRBJ2-5, with D uncertain. CDR1 is KGHSH and CDR2 is LQKENI in the germline V gene. The CDR3 is 15 amino acids. V gave up 1 base and J gave up 3 bases, with 12 bases separating them. The CDR3 loop reads CASSPLARREETQYF. DNA of the CDR3: TGTGCCAGCTCACCACTTGCCCGGAGAGAAGAGACCCAGTACTTC.

The chain links TRBV5-6 to TRBJ1-1; the D is unclear. The germline V gene has CDR1 SGHDT and CDR2 YYEEEE. The V end was cut by 0 bases, the J end by 7 bases, with 13 bases between. The CDR3 extends over 14 amino acids. In DNA, the CDR3 is TGTGCCAGCAGCTTGGGAAGACACCCTAGTGAAGCTTTCTTT. Translation: CASSLGRHPSEAFF.

The chain combines TRBV5-1 with TRBJ2-6; the D gene is possibly TRBD2 (6 bases). The germline V and J ends were trimmed by 7 bases and 4 bases, with 12 bases remaining between them. CDR1 SGHRS and CDR2 YFSETQ come from the germline V gene. The CDR3 runs to 14 residues. CDR3 amino acids: CASYGGTGANVLTF. In DNA form, the CDR3 reads TGCGCCAGCTACGGGGGTACAGGGGCCAACGTCCTGACTTTC.

In DNA form, the CDR3 reads TGTGCCAGCAGCCAAGCGGGGACAGGGTTTCAGCCCCAGCATTTT. Translation: CASSQAGTGFQPQHF. The V call is TRBV4-2, the J call TRBJ1-5; 9 bases fit TRBD1. J gave up 6 bases and V 1 base, and 4 bases lay outside the gene matches. Per germline, CDR1 LGHNA and CDR2 YNFKEQ. The CDR3 runs 15 residues.

V gene TRBV6-4 combines with J gene TRBJ1-1, with a weak D call TRBD1 (6 bases). Between the trimmed V and J ends, which lost 6 bases and 4 bases, there was a span of 15 bases. Germline CDR1 reads MRHNA; CDR2 reads SNTAGT. This CDR3 is 14 amino acids long. CDR3 loop: CASRREGVGTEAFF. The CDR3 DNA sequence: TGTGCCAGCAGAAGGGAGGGGGTAGGCACTGAAGCTTTCTTT.

V is TRBV6-2 or TRBV6-3 and J is TRBJ2-7; no definite D call. V was cut by 4 bases and J by 5 bases, with 6 bases left in between. CDR3 length: 11 residues. CDR1 is MNHEY, CDR2 SVGEGT, per germline. The CDR3: CASSLGNEQYF. The CDR3 bases are TGTGCCAGCAGTTTAGGTAACGAGCAGTACTTC.

The chain is built from TRBV7-8 and TRBJ1-2; tentative D call: TRBD1 (5 bases). Germline-derived CDR1 and CDR2 are SGHVS and FQNEAQ. The CDR3 runs to 13 residues. V dropped 3 bases and J dropped 8 bases, with 13 bases sitting between them. CDR3 amino acids: CASSFNGRDGYTF. The DNA for the CDR3 is TGTGCCAGCAGCTTCAACGGGAGGGACGGCTACACCTTC.

This clone was picked up a small number of times. V is TRBV7-9 and J is TRBJ1-2; D unresolved. Looked up from germline, CDR1 is SEHNR and CDR2 is FQNEAQ (reference sequence). The CDR3 sequence is 11 residues long. V dropped 11 bases and J dropped 5 bases, with 12 bases sitting between them. The CDR3 sequence is CAGRVEYGYTF. The CDR3 nucleotides read TGTGCCGGCCGGGTAGAGTATGGCTACACCTTC.

The rearrangement uses TRBV7-2 and TRBJ1-4, with no clear D. V was pared by 4 bases and J by 1 base, with 10 bases between. The CDR3 length is 15 residues. In germline, CDR1 is SGHTA, CDR2 FQGNSA. This CDR3 is CASSSGRLTNEKLFF. The CDR3 DNA is TGTGCCAGCAGCTCCGGACGGCTAACTAATGAAAAACTGTTTTTT. Complete variable domain (other parts from reference TRBV7-2 and TRBJ1-4): GAGVSQSPSNKVTEKGKDVELRCDPISGHTALYWYRQSLGQGLEFLIYFQGNSAPDKSGLPSDRFSAERTGGSVSTLTIQRTQQEDSAVYLCASSSGRLTNEKLFFGSGTQLSVL.

This chain uses TRBV29-1 with TRBJ1-2; D remains unclear. Trimming took 4 bases from V and 4 from J, leaving 13 bases between them. Germline V lookup: CDR1 SQVTM, CDR2 ANQGSEA. The CDR3 sequence is 13 residues long. CDR3 DNA: TGCAGCGTTGTCGGGCCTCCTCTCTATGGCTACACCTTC. It is translated as CSVVGPPLYGYTF.

The V gene is TRBV6-5, the J gene TRBJ2-1; D not resolved. CDR3 length equals 14 residues. Looked up from germline, CDR1 is MNHEY and CDR2 is SVGAGI. Trimming shortened V by 8 bases and J by 0 bases, and 11 bases separated the two germline ends. The CDR3 spells CASSGGTSYNEQFF. The CDR3, as DNA: TGTGCCAGCTCCGGCGGCACCTCCTACAATGAGCAGTTCTTC.

The rearrangement links TRBV30 to TRBJ1-5; TRBD1 might be the D (5 bases). Per the germline V gene, CDR1 is GTSNPN and CDR2 is SVGIG (reference sequence). This CDR3 contains 14 residues. Trimming cost V 1 base and J 0 bases, with 7 bases left between them. CDR3 DNA: TGTGCCTGGAGTGCGGGGGGTAGCAATCAGCCCCAGCATTTT. Translated: CAWSAGGSNQPQHF.

The chain employs TRBV18 and TRBJ1-1; tentatively, D is TRBD1 (5 bases). The CDR3 covers 14 residues. Germline-derived CDR1 and CDR2 are KGHSH and LQKENI. Trimming removed 6 bases at V and 2 bases at J, with 13 bases between. The CDR3 DNA reads as TGTGCCAGCTCCCCGGACAAGGCCAACACTGAAGCTTTCTTT. Its protein product is CASSPDKANTEAFF.

This clone is large. This chain joins TRBV27 and TRBJ2-7; D is perhaps TRBD1 (5 bases). The CDR3 spans 14 residues. CDR1 MNHEY and CDR2 SMNVEV come from the germline V gene (reference sequence). The V end was cut by 6 bases, the J end by 3 bases, with 15 bases between. The CDR3 protein is CASRLGPAHYEQYF. The DNA for the CDR3 is TGTGCCAGCAGGCTGGGGCCGGCGCACTACGAGCAGTACTTC.

The rearrangement uses TRBV15 and TRBJ1-6; TRBD1 matches at 7 bases. This CDR3 contains 16 residues. J lost 8 bases, V lost 1 base, and 8 bases had no gene match. Germline V gives CDR1 LNHNV, CDR2 YYDKDF (reference sequence). Here the CDR3 DNA reads TGTGCCACCAGCAGAGCGCGGACAGGCGGGGATTCACCCCTCCACTTT. The encoded protein is CATSRARTGGDSPLHF. The full variable domain, completed using reference TRBV15 and TRBJ1-6, is DAMVIQNPRYQVTQFGKPVTLSCSQTLNHNVMYWYQQKSSQAPKLLFHYYDKDFNNEADTPDNFQSRRPNTSFCFLDIRSPGLGDTAMYLCATSRARTGGDSPLHFGNGTRLTVT.

The rearrangement uses TRBV4-1 and TRBJ2-7; no clear D gene. Looked up from germline, CDR1 is MGHRA and CDR2 is YSYEKL. Trimming shortened V by 0 bases and J by 0 bases, and 9 bases separated the two germline ends. The CDR3 is made up of 15 amino acids. CDR3: CASSQEGSSSYEQYF. The CDR3 region has the DNA TGCGCCAGCAGCCAAGAGGGCAGCAGCTCCTACGAGCAGTACTTC.